This TCR beta chain emerged from a study of somatic mutations in cytotoxic T cells in rheumatoid arthritis. Looking at the study overall: Certain T-cell populations stained with V beta antibodies were FACS-sorted to nearly 100% purity, and V beta1+ cells were TCRB-sequenced. Findings and caveats of the study: There were about an eighth of the roughly 60 patients in whom the largest CD8+ clone exceeded 20% of CD8+ cells. The slightly lower representation of TRBV07 among rheumatoid arthritis patients did not undergo correction for multiple comparisons. The study found CD8+ clonality increased with age in rheumatoid arthritis patients, not healthy controls.

Data came from immunoSEQ multiplex PCR; TCRdb stores just in-frame clones and leaves some out. The sample has more than 25,000 clones; around 74% are singletons. The CDR3 has 15 residues. From germline, CDR1 is SNHLY and CDR2 FYNNEI. With respect to this clone: What it binds is unknown. Its ends do not fully match the called genes, so a read error is possible.

The chain joins TRBV2 to TRBJ2-1, with TRBD2 matching 7 bases. Input material: CD8+ T cells sorted from blood. This receptor was taken from a woman aged 18-30 years in good health. The CDR3, as DNA: TGTGCCAGCTGTGAAGGGAGCGGGGTGAACAATGAGCAGTTCTTC. Translating gives CASCEGSGVNNEQFF.